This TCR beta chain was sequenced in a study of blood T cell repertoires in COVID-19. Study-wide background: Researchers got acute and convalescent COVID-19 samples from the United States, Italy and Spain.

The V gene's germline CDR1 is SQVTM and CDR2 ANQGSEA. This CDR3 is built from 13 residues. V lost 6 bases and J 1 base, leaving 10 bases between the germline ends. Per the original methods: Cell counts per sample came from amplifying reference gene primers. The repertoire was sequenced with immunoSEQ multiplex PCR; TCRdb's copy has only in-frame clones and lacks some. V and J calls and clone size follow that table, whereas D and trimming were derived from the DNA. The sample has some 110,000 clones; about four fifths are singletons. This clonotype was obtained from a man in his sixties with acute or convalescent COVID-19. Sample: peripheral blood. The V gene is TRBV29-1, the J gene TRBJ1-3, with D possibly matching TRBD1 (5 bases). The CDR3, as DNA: TGCAGCGTCGGCGGGGGTTCTGGAAACACCATATATTTT. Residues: CSVGGGSGNTIYF.